The sequence of this T cell receptor beta chain was determined in a study of post-analysis software for immune sequencing data. For the study at large: The patients showed relapsing-remitting, secondary progressive and progressive-relapsing multiple sclerosis courses. Broader study findings: Patients used a handful of TRBV segments, including TRBV5-6, TRBV5-1 and TRBV20-1, more often than controls.

This CDR3 has 12 residues. Germline V gene data show CDR1 as DFQATT and CDR2 as SNEGSKA (reference sequence). Unique molecular identifiers were present in the TCR beta cDNA libraries. T cells numbering about 0.85 to 10 million gave rise to 400,000 to 550,000 cDNA molecules. TCRdb reprocessed the PCR reads via MiXCR and lists one record per CDR3 protein. The sample yields about 800,000 distinct CDR3 sequences, roughly 30% seen once. Comment on this clonotype: Its target is not known.

The sequence was obtained from a girl aged 5-17 years with multiple sclerosis. Material: blood. V usage is TRBV20-1 and J usage is TRBJ2-1, with D possibly TRBD2 on 7 matching bases. CDR3 nucleotides: TGCAGCAAGCCCTGGGAGGGGGATGAGCAGTTCTTC. Residues: CSKPWEGDEQFF.